This T cell receptor (beta chain) appears in the sequencing data of a study of control samples from healthy donors and cancer patients. Sequencing used immunoSEQ multiplex PCR; TCRdb keeps in-frame clones, though not all of them. Among 90,000 to 140,000 clones listed, 83% were seen once. Details on this clone: The same CDR3 can be traced to other DNA sequences in this sample.

Trimming pared 6 bases from V and 3 bases from J, leaving 12 bases between. The length of the CDR3 is 14 residues. CDR1 MNHEY and CDR2 SVGAGI come from the germline V gene. The chain employs TRBV6-5 and TRBJ2-1; no definite D call. The receptor was derived from a woman in her forties or fifties in good health. The specimen sequenced was blood. In nucleotides, the CDR3 is TGTGCCAGCAGAGGGTTCGGTAACTACAATGAGCAGTTCTTC. Its translation is CASRGFGNYNEQFF.